This is a list of T cell receptor beta chains from one sample in a study of T cell responses to AZD1222 COVID-19 vaccine. Only in-frame clones appear in the TCRdb table, and some are missing; sequencing was by immunoSEQ multiplex PCR. Altogether fewer than 150,000 clones are present, 89% being singletons, with the ten largest covering about 4.1%. The starting material was peripheral blood, obtained on day 0 of AZD1222 vaccination. The receptors shown here come from an adult in good health. The CDR3 runs from the conserved cysteine through the conserved F or W. D genes are given only for firm matches. Part of the rows lack a size; the others show once, few, many or a class for expanded clones.

v_call: TRBV6-5; clone_size: .; cdr3_length: 14; j_call: TRBJ2-3; d_call: .; cdr3_nt: TGTGCCAGCGTCCAAGCCGCCGGGTCTGGGGCGCAGTATTTT; cdr3_aa: CASVQAAGSGAQYF
v_call: TRBV5-6; clone_size: .; cdr3_length: 13; j_call: TRBJ2-7; d_call: .; cdr3_nt: TGTGCCAGCAGCTTGATACAGGAATACGAGCAGTACTTC; cdr3_aa: CASSLIQEYEQYF
v_call: TRBV6-6; clone_size: .; cdr3_length: 14; j_call: TRBJ2-7; d_call: TRBD1; cdr3_nt: TGTGCCAGCAGTTACTTACAGGGGGGCAACGAGCAGTACTTC; cdr3_aa: CASSYLQGGNEQYF
v_call: TRBV12-3/TRBV12-4; clone_size: .; cdr3_length: 12; j_call: TRBJ1-2; d_call: .; cdr3_nt: TGTGCCAGCAGTTTAATGAGGGAGGGCTACACCTTC; cdr3_aa: CASSLMREGYTF
v_call: TRBV5-1; clone_size: .; cdr3_length: 17; j_call: TRBJ2-2; d_call: .; cdr3_nt: TGCGCCAGCAGCTTGGGGACTACCCAATTATACACCGGGGAGCTGTTTTTT; cdr3_aa: CASSLGTTQLYTGELFF
v_call: TRBV4-1; clone_size: .; cdr3_length: 14; j_call: TRBJ2-7; d_call: TRBD1; cdr3_nt: TGCGCCAGCAGCCAAAGGGACAGTTCCTACGAGCAGTACTTC; cdr3_aa: CASSQRDSSYEQYF
v_call: TRBV5-1; clone_size: .; cdr3_length: 15; j_call: TRBJ2-2; d_call: .; cdr3_nt: TGCGCCAGCAGCTTGCGGCGAGCGAACACCGGGGAGCTGTTTTTT; cdr3_aa: CASSLRRANTGELFF
v_call: TRBV11-2; clone_size: .; cdr3_length: 16; j_call: TRBJ2-7; d_call: .; cdr3_nt: TGTGCCAGCAGCCTCCCGACAGGTGCACCCATCTACGAGCAGTACTTC; cdr3_aa: CASSLPTGAPIYEQYF
v_call: TRBV5-4; clone_size: once; cdr3_length: 15; j_call: TRBJ2-2; d_call: .; cdr3_nt: TGTGCCAGCAGCTTACAACAGTCGATCACCGGGGAGCTGTTTTTT; cdr3_aa: CASSLQQSITGELFF
v_call: TRBV12-3/TRBV12-4; clone_size: once; cdr3_length: 13; j_call: TRBJ2-2; d_call: .; cdr3_nt: TGTGCCAGCAACCCACAGGTGCCCGGGGAGCTGTTTTTT; cdr3_aa: CASNPQVPGELFF
v_call: TRBV6-5; clone_size: .; cdr3_length: 15; j_call: TRBJ1-6; d_call: .; cdr3_nt: TGTGCCAGCAGTTACGTCGGGACCCTTGGTTCACCCCTCCACTTT; cdr3_aa: CASSYVGTLGSPLHF